This T cell receptor beta chain was captured in a study of cytomegalovirus exposure and HLA in healthy donors. Study observations and caveats: The study carried out a later analysis of TCR beta sequences. It associated some 17,000 of them with specific HLA alleles at a false discovery rate of 0.05.

With 60 Vbeta and 13 Jbeta primers, the PCR was carried out. Per the study methods: Approximately 11 million shared chains were among the approximately 80 million unique TCR beta chains that a later analysis counted. TCRdb's copy holds only in-frame clones and misses some; the assay was immunoSEQ multiplex PCR. V and J calls and clone size are as listed in that table; D and trimming were resolved from the DNA. The table shows 150,000 to 200,000 clones, with roughly 82% occurring only once. The V gene's germline CDR1 is SGHKS and CDR2 YYEKEE (reference sequence). V shed 0 bases and J 4 bases; nucleotides not matched to a gene: 7. There are 15 residues in the CDR3. As regards this clone: Its antigen is not identified.

This receptor was identified in a woman in her thirties in good health and CMV-seronegative. Sequences were obtained from PBMCs. The chain carries TRBV5-5 and TRBJ2-7; 7 nucleotides align to TRBD1. The CDR3 spells CASSLGRDRAYEQYF. The CDR3 DNA is TGTGCCAGCAGCTTGGGTCGGGACAGAGCTTACGAGCAGTACTTC.